The 23 T cell receptor beta chains reported below all come from one sample, sequenced in a study of patients and donors after allogeneic stem cell transplantation. TCRdb reprocessed the RT-PCR reads via MiXCR and lists one record per CDR3 protein. The table has around 25,000 distinct CDR3 sequences, 42% seen once. Sequencing used blood, either unsorted or a sorted T cell fraction (not recorded which). The origin of the receptors is a human donor who was either an allogeneic HSCT recipient or a stem cell or donor lymphocyte infusion donor (not recorded which). It is not recorded whose cells these are; they may come from a transplant donor.

This clonotype has just a few counts. The chain couples TRBV27 to TRBJ2-2, with D possibly TRBD2 on 6 matching bases. This CDR3 region has 14 residues. Germline-derived CDR1 and CDR2 are MNHEY and SMNVEV (reference sequence). The V end was cut by 8 bases, the J end by 4 bases, with 14 bases between. The CDR3 nucleotides are TGTGCCAGCTCCCGGACTATTTCCACCGGGGAGCTGTTTTTT. Translating it yields CASSRTISTGELFF.

V is TRBV12-3 or TRBV12-4 and J is TRBJ1-2, with TRBD1 matching 11 bases. Trimming removed 7 bases from V and 8 bases from J; junction bases left unmatched: 3. The CDR3 extends over 12 amino acids. CDR3: CASTGTGGGYTF. DNA of the CDR3: TGTGCCAGCACCGGGACAGGGGGAGGCTACACCTTC.

This chain uses TRBV29-1 with TRBJ2-5; D unresolved. CDR1 SQVTM and CDR2 ANQGSEA come from the germline V gene. The CDR3 extends over 12 amino acids. The germline V and J ends were trimmed by 6 bases and 4 bases, with 12 bases remaining between them. CDR3 bases: TGCAGCGTAACCAACCCCTCAGAGACCCAGTACTTC. Translating it yields CSVTNPSETQYF.

V usage is TRBV28 and J usage is TRBJ1-6; D possibly corresponds to TRBD1 (6 bases). Trimming took off 5 bases at V and 11 bases at J, with 25 bases between the two ends. Germline V gives CDR1 MDHEN, CDR2 SYDVKM. This CDR3 is 17 amino acids long. CDR3 region: CASSIPLQGSLLPPLHF. DNA of the CDR3: TGTGCCAGCAGTATCCCCCTACAGGGATCCCTCTTACCACCCCTCCACTTT.

This clonotype has a single count. J is TRBJ2-7 and V is TRBV10-1; D gene ambiguous. With 6 bases removed from V and 3 bases from J, the gap between germline ends came to 12 bases. CDR1 and CDR2 (germline): WNHNN, SYGVQD (reference sequence). The length of the CDR3 is 13 residues. The CDR3 reads CASRGSPGYEQYF. The CDR3 DNA reads as TGCGCCAGCAGAGGCTCCCCGGGCTACGAGCAGTACTTC.

V and J are TRBV27 and TRBJ1-4; D gene unclear. This CDR3 region has 15 residues. V shed 5 bases and J shed 10 bases, with 20 bases lying between them. Germline V lookup: CDR1 MNHEY, CDR2 SMNVEV (reference sequence). The CDR3 loop reads CASSPTPGPFGKLFF. The CDR3 DNA is TGTGCCAGCAGTCCCACGCCAGGCCCCTTTGGAAAACTGTTTTTT.

V gene TRBV18 combines with J gene TRBJ2-7; 10 bases match TRBD1. V trimming: 1 base; J trimming: 3 bases; junction bases outside the gene matches: 3. CDR1 KGHSH and CDR2 LQKENI come from the germline V gene. The CDR3 consists of 15 residues. Here the CDR3 reads CASSPLTGGNYEQYF. DNA for the CDR3: TGTGCCAGCTCACCACTGACAGGGGGCAACTACGAGCAGTACTTC.

The chain recombines TRBV7-2 with TRBJ2-2, with 7 bases identical to TRBD1. The CDR3 is made up of 16 amino acids. V gave up 2 bases and J gave up 7 bases; unmatched junction bases: 10. Per germline, CDR1 SGHTA and CDR2 FQGNSA. CDR3: CASSLLGPGGGGELFF. The DNA for the CDR3 is TGTGCCAGCAGCTTATTGGGTCCAGGGGGTGGCGGGGAGCTGTTTTTT.

This clonotype has only a few counts. V is TRBV7-8 and J is TRBJ1-5, with 7 bases that match TRBD1. J was trimmed by 7 bases and V by 1 base; bases with no gene match: 7. Germline values: CDR1 SGHVS, CDR2 FQNEAQ. The CDR3 length is 15 residues. The CDR3 coding sequence is TGTGCCAGCAGCTTAGGTAGAACAGGGGCCCAGCCCCAGCATTTT. This translates into CASSLGRTGAQPQHF.

The chain uses TRBV20-1 and TRBJ1-6; 7 nucleotides line up with TRBD1. The junction had 12 bases not matched to a gene; V was cut back by 6 bases and J by 7 bases. This CDR3 has 15 amino acids. The V gene's germline CDR1 is DFQATT and CDR2 SNEGSKA (reference sequence). The CDR3 spells CSAMGGTDPNSPLHF. The DNA for the CDR3 is TGCAGTGCCATGGGGGGGACAGACCCAAATTCACCCCTCCACTTT.

The J gene is TRBJ2-7, the V gene TRBV20-1, with D uncertain. Germline V CDR1 and CDR2: DFQATT, SNEGSKA (reference sequence). V lost 0 bases and J lost 5, with 14 bases in between. The CDR3 is 14 residues long. CDR3 loop: CSARDRLSFNEQYF. CDR3 nucleotides: TGCAGTGCTAGAGATCGCCTCAGTTTTAACGAGCAGTACTTC.

The rearrangement uses TRBV5-1 and TRBJ2-5, with 10 bases that match TRBD2. Germline-derived CDR1 and CDR2 are SGHRS and YFSETQ. CDR3 length: 16 residues. V gave up 4 bases and J gave up 1 base; unmatched junction bases: 7. The chain's CDR3 is CASSVGTSVSQETQYF. For the CDR3, the DNA is TGCGCCAGCAGCGTCGGGACTAGCGTATCCCAAGAGACCCAGTACTTC.

The chain employs TRBV3-1 and TRBJ2-1; no clear D. CDR3 size: 13 residues. CDR1 is LGHDT, CDR2 YNNKEL, per germline (reference sequence). V gave up 0 bases and J gave up 12 bases, with 12 bases separating them. The CDR3 DNA reads TGTGCCAGCAGCCAAGATAGTGGACGTTGGCAGTTCTTC. It codes for CASSQDSGRWQFF.

The chain joins TRBV3-1 to TRBJ2-1; 10 bases agree with TRBD2. Trimming at V came to 5 bases and at J to 5 bases, leaving 6 bases not matched to a gene. This CDR3 has 15 residues. Germline CDR1 reads LGHDT; CDR2 reads YNNKEL (reference sequence). In nucleotides, the CDR3 is TGTGCCAGCAGCTACCACGGGACTAGCGACAATGAGCAGTTCTTC. As protein: CASSYHGTSDNEQFF.

This clonotype was seen a handful of times. The chain couples TRBV5-1 to TRBJ1-1; D is possibly TRBD1 (6 bases). Germline CDR1 and CDR2: SGHRS and YFSETQ. Trimming removed 10 bases from V and 0 bases from J, with 13 bases in between. This CDR3 comprises 13 residues. This chain's CDR3 is CACRRGLNTEAFF. CDR3 DNA sequence: TGCGCCTGTCGCAGGGGATTGAACACTGAAGCTTTCTTT.

A word on this clonotype: The germline gene is not matched at one end of the junction; a read error may be the cause. The chain uses TRBV7-9 and TRBJ2-1, with a weak D call TRBD2 (7 bases). Germline values: CDR1 SEHNR, CDR2 FQNEAQ (reference sequence). This CDR3 is built from 13 residues. The CDR3 region has the DNA TGTGCCGGCAGCTTAGCCGGGGGGCGACAGCAGTTCTTC. Translating it yields CAGSLAGGRQQFF.

The rearrangement joins TRBV5-6 to TRBJ2-4, with a possible D match to TRBD2 (7 bases). The germline V gene has CDR1 SGHDT and CDR2 YYEEEE. V lost 0 bases, J lost 8 bases, and 15 bases lay in between. This CDR3 spans 15 amino acids. The CDR3 loop is CASSLDGGARYIQYF. As DNA, the CDR3 is TGTGCCAGCAGCTTGGATGGGGGGGCGAGATACATTCAGTACTTC.

The chain carries TRBV6-5 and TRBJ1-6; no clear D gene. This CDR3 contains 14 residues. V lost 1 base and J lost 5, with 6 bases in between. Germline V lookup: CDR1 MNHEY, CDR2 SVGAGI. CDR3 in amino acids: CASSYFEDNSPLHF. For the CDR3, the DNA is TGTGCCAGCAGTTACTTCGAAGATAATTCACCCCTCCACTTT.

V gene TRBV5-1 combines with J gene TRBJ1-6; D not certain. Per germline, CDR1 SGHRS and CDR2 YFSETQ. The CDR3 consists of 13 residues. V gave up 5 bases and J gave up 8 bases, with 11 bases separating them. The CDR3 region is CASSTGAYSPLHF. The CDR3 region has the DNA TGCGCCAGCAGTACTGGTGCCTATTCACCCCTCCACTTT.

Remarks on this clonotype: One junction end does not reproduce the germline sequence, and a read error may be involved. This chain joins TRBV18 and TRBJ1-2, with 7 bases lining up with TRBD1. The CDR3 runs 13 residues. The germline V gene encodes CDR1 KGHSH and CDR2 LQKENI. This CDR3 reads CASSIQGNSGYTF. The CDR3 DNA follows: TGTGCCAGCTCAATACAGGGGAACTCTGGCTACACCTTC.

The sample holds many counts of this clonotype. V gene TRBV20-1 combines with J gene TRBJ1-1; tentative D call: TRBD1 (6 bases). Trimming removed 7 bases from V and 1 base from J, with 10 bases in between. Germline-derived CDR1 and CDR2 are DFQATT and SNEGSKA (reference sequence). The CDR3 contains 12 residues. CDR3 coding DNA: TGCAGTGAGGTCAGGGGGAACACTGAAGCTTTCTTT. Its protein product is CSEVRGNTEAFF.

This clonotype was picked up many times. V usage is TRBV9 and J usage is TRBJ1-2; D gene unclear. The CDR3 covers 14 residues. Trimming shortened V by 0 bases and J by 4 bases, and 10 bases separated the two germline ends. CDR1 is SGDLS and CDR2 is YYNGEE in the germline V gene. The CDR3 region is CASSVGGGFYGYTF. The CDR3 nucleotides read TGTGCCAGCAGCGTAGGAGGCGGCTTCTATGGCTACACCTTC.

This chain joins TRBV7-2 and TRBJ2-3; 9 bases match TRBD2. Germline values: CDR1 SGHTA, CDR2 FQGNSA. The CDR3 has 16 residues. V lost 4 bases, J lost 2 bases, and 7 bases stayed unmatched. The CDR3 DNA reads TGTGCCAGCAGCTCGGGGACTAGCTTTCTCACAGATACGCAGTATTTT. Translating it yields CASSSGTSFLTDTQYF.